The 2 T cell receptor beta chains in this list originate from one sample, sequenced in a study of CD8+CD57+ T cells in acquired aplastic anemia. CD8+CD57+ cell expansion had been shown by flow cytometry in patients chosen for sequencing. Researchers used genomic DNA as the template to profile TCR beta VDJ and CDR3. TCRdb called the reads again in MiXCR, with one record for every CDR3 protein. The table includes fewer than 200,000 distinct CDR3 sequences, roughly 43% detected once. The sequenced sample consisted of sorted CD4+, CD8+, or CD8+CD57+ T cells (not recorded which) from PBMCs. All receptors derive from a human donor with aplastic anemia.

This clonotype was seen repeatedly, ten times or more. The rearrangement links TRBV5-1 to TRBJ2-1, with TRBD1 matching over 7 bases. V trimming: 6 bases; J trimming: 2 bases; junction bases outside the gene matches: 5. This CDR3 comprises 14 residues. Looked up from germline, CDR1 is SGHRS and CDR2 is YFSETQ. CDR3 nucleotides: TGCGCCAGCACAACTGACAGGGCCTACAATGAGCAGTTCTTC. Its translation: CASTTDRAYNEQFF.

The chain is built from TRBV10-3 and TRBJ1-1; tentative D call: TRBD1 (5 bases). Trimming shortened V by 4 bases and J by 7 bases, and 13 bases separated the two germline ends. The CDR3 totals 13 residues. Germline CDR1 ENHRY, CDR2 SYGVKD. The CDR3 spells CAISGAGSREAFF. The CDR3 coding sequence is TGTGCCATCAGTGGGGCAGGGAGCCGTGAAGCTTTCTTT.